This T cell receptor beta chain was obtained from a study of T cell responses to AZD1222 COVID-19 vaccine. The CDR3 spans 13 residues. The trim removed 3 bases at V and 6 bases at J, leaving 2 bases unmatched. Germline loops: CDR1 KGHSH, CDR2 LQKENI. Concerning this clone: Its antigen is unknown.

General study findings and limits: Repertoires were sampled only after the peak T cell response. The study identified only six AZD1222 recipients as seropositive at baseline. Epitopes outside B.1.351 and B.1.1.7 mutated regions reportedly drew nearly half of spike TCRs. A rise in Spike-specific TCR breadth and depth followed two AZD1222 doses.

The protocol was immunoSEQ multiplex PCR, while the TCRdb copy is restricted to in-frame clones and leaves out a portion. Of over 150,000 clones listed, about 90% were seen once; the top ten hold around 4%. V usage is TRBV18 and J usage is TRBJ1-2, with TRBD1 identical over 9 bases. Source: peripheral blood, taken on day 0 of MenACWY control vaccination. The sequence derives from an adult in good health. The CDR3 DNA reads as TGTGCCAGCTCACCCGGACAGGGGAATGGCTACACCTTC. Protein product: CASSPGQGNGYTF.